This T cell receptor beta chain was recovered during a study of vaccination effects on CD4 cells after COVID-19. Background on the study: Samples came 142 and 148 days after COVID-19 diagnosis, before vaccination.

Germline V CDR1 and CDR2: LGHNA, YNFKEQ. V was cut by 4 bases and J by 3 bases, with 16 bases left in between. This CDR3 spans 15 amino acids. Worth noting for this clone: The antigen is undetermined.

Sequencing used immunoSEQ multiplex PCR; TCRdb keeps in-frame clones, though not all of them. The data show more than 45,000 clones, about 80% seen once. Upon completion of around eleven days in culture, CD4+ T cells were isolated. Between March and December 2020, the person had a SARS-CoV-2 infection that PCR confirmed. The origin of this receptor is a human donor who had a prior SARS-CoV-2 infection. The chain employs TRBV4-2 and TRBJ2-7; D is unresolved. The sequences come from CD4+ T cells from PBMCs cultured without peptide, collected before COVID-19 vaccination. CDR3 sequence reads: CASSLGSAFDYEQYF. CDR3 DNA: TGTGCCAGCAGCCTCGGATCGGCTTTTGACTACGAGCAGTACTTC.